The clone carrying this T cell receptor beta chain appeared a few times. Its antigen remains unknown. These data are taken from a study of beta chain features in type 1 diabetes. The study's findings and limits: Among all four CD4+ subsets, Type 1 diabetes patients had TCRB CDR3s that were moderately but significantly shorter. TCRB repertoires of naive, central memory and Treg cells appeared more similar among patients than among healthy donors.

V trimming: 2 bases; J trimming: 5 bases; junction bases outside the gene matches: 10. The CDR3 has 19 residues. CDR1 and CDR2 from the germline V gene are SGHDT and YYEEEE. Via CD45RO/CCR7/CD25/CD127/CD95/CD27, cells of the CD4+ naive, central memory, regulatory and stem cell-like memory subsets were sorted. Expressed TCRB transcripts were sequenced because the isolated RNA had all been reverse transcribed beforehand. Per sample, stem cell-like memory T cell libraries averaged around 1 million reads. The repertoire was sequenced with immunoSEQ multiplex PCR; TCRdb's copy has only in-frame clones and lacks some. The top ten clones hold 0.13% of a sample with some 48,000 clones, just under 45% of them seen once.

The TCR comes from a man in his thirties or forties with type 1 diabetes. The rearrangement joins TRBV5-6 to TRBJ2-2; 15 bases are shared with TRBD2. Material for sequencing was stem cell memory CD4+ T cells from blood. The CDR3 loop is CASSFSGLAGGTATGELFF. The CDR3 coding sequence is TGTGCCAGCAGCTTTTCCGGACTAGCGGGAGGGACAGCTACCGGGGAGCTGTTTTTT. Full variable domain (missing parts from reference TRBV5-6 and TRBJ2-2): DAGVTQSPTHLIKTRGQQVTLRCSPKSGHDTVSWYQQALGQGPQFIFQYYEEEERQRGNFPDRFSGHQFPNYSSELNVNALLLGDSALYLCASSFSGLAGGTATGELFFGEGSRLTVL.